Following are 19 T cell receptor beta chains from one sample sequenced in a study of T cells in localized non-small cell lung cancer. The repertoire was sequenced with immunoSEQ multiplex PCR; TCRdb's copy has only in-frame clones and lacks some. Of 75,000 to 80,000 clones listed, around 80% are singletons. This specimen consisted of peripheral blood, obtained before any cancer treatment. These receptors were obtained from a female donor of 60 years or more with stage I lung adenocarcinoma.

The gene calls are TRBV5-6 and TRBJ1-4; D gene uncertain. CDR3 length: 16 amino acids. Germline lookup yields CDR1 SGHDT and CDR2 YYEEEE. Between the trimmed V and J ends, which lost 1 base and 0 bases, there was a span of 10 bases. The CDR3 region is CASSLTPTATNEKLFF. In DNA, the CDR3 is TGTGCCAGCAGCTTGACCCCAACTGCAACTAATGAAAAACTGTTTTTT.

The chain uses TRBV5-4 and TRBJ2-2; TRBD1 matches 7 bases. This CDR3 is 17 amino acids long. The V segment lost 3 bases and the J segment 5 bases; nucleotides outside the gene matches: 13. The germline gives CDR1 SGHNT, CDR2 YYREEE (reference sequence). CDR3 sequence (DNA): TGTGCCAGCAGCTCGGTATCCGGGACAGTGAATACCGGGGAGCTGTTTTTT. Encoded protein: CASSSVSGTVNTGELFF.

V gene TRBV10-3 combines with J gene TRBJ1-4, with D possibly matching TRBD1 (5 bases). The CDR3 length is 14 residues. The germline gives CDR1 ENHRY, CDR2 SYGVKD. V lost 10 bases to trimming and J lost 3 bases, with 15 bases between them. CDR3 loop: CASAEGTPNEKLFF. The CDR3 nucleotides are TGTGCCAGCGCCGAGGGGACCCCTAATGAAAAACTGTTTTTT.

The V and J genes are TRBV5-4 and TRBJ2-1, with D perhaps matching TRBD1 (6 bases). The CDR3 is made up of 13 amino acids. Trimming took 4 bases from V and 8 from J, leaving 13 bases between them. Germline CDR1 SGHNT, CDR2 YYREEE (reference sequence). Here the CDR3 DNA reads TGTGCCAGCAGCCTAATCAGGGGAGATGAGCAGTTCTTC. Its protein is CASSLIRGDEQFF.

This clone was counted only a few times. The V call is TRBV28, the J call TRBJ1-3; D is ambiguous. V was shortened by 3 bases and J by 3 bases, with 15 bases between the two germline ends. This CDR3 contains 16 residues. Germline-derived CDR1 and CDR2 are MDHEN and SYDVKM. In nucleotides, the CDR3 is TGTGCCAGCAGTTTGCCTGGCTTCCCCTTTGGAAACACCATATATTTT. This translates into CASSLPGFPFGNTIYF. The entire variable domain, with the rest obtained from reference TRBV28 and TRBJ1-3, is as follows: DVKVTQSSRYLVKRTGEKVFLECVQDMDHENMFWYRQDPGLGLRLIYFSYDVKMKEKGDIPEGYSVSREKKERFSLILESASTNQTSMYLCASSLPGFPFGNTIYFGEGSWLTVV.

J is TRBJ1-2 and V is TRBV4-2; D unclear. The CDR3 covers 13 residues. Trimming stripped 1 base from V and 4 bases from J, with 7 bases between. Germline CDR1 is LGHNA and CDR2 is YNFKEQ. The CDR3 DNA reads as TGTGCCAGCAGCCAAGGCGATAGCTATGGCTACACCTTC. Protein sequence: CASSQGDSYGYTF.

The gene calls are TRBV9 and TRBJ1-3, with D unresolved. This CDR3 has 15 residues. V lost 1 base to trimming and J lost 0 bases, with 8 bases between them. CDR1 SGDLS and CDR2 YYNGEE come from the germline V gene. CDR3 sequence: CASSVTVSSGNTIYF. CDR3 DNA: TGTGCCAGCAGCGTAACCGTAAGCTCTGGAAACACCATATATTTT.

The chain links TRBV30 to TRBJ2-7; no clear D gene. V lost 1 base to trimming and J lost 4 bases, with 8 bases between them. This CDR3 comprises 12 residues. CDR1 is GTSNPN, CDR2 SVGIG, per germline (reference sequence). CDR3 DNA: TGTGCCTGGAGTGAAGGTGGGTACGAGCAGTACTTC. Its translation: CAWSEGGYEQYF.

CDR3 DNA sequence: TGTGCCAGCATCAAAAGTGGAGGGAACAATGAGCAGTTCTTC. Amino acid sequence: CASIKSGGNNEQFF. The gene calls are TRBV27 and TRBJ2-1; TRBD2 is a possible D gene (6 bases). V was shortened by 7 bases and J by 5 bases, with 15 bases between the two germline ends. Germline CDR1 is MNHEY and CDR2 is SMNVEV (reference sequence). The CDR3 consists of 14 residues.

J is TRBJ1-5 and V is TRBV7-9; D is unclear. CDR1 and CDR2 (germline): SEHNR, FQNEAQ (reference sequence). Trimming took 5 bases from V and 2 from J, leaving 16 bases between them. The CDR3 is 16 residues long. Written as DNA, the CDR3 is TGTGCCAGCAGCCAAGGATCTGAGTCGGGCAATCAGCCCCAGCATTTT. It encodes CASSQGSESGNQPQHF.

The V gene is TRBV18, the J gene TRBJ1-1; D is unresolved. The germline V and J ends were trimmed by 0 bases and 2 bases, with 4 bases remaining between them. Per germline, CDR1 KGHSH and CDR2 LQKENI. CDR3 length: 13 residues. CDR3 protein: CASSPPSNTEAFF. The CDR3, as DNA: TGTGCCAGCTCACCACCGAGTAACACTGAAGCTTTCTTT.

The V call is TRBV6-1, the J call TRBJ2-6, with D perhaps TRBD2 (6 bases). CDR1 is MNHNS and CDR2 is SASEGT in the germline V gene. The CDR3 totals 16 residues. V lost 2 bases and J 0 bases, leaving 8 bases between the germline ends. The CDR3 DNA sequence: TGTGCCAGCAGTGAACGGGGGTTCTCTGGGGCCAACGTCCTGACTTTC. Protein product: CASSERGFSGANVLTF.

This clone was seen a few times. The chain links TRBV11-2 to TRBJ2-7; a possible D gene is TRBD2 (7 bases). Germline V gives CDR1 SGHAT, CDR2 FQNNGV. The V end lost 3 bases, the J end lost 7 bases, and 16 bases lay between the germline ends. The CDR3 spans 14 residues. The CDR3: CASSFWGGREEQYF. For the CDR3, the DNA is TGTGCCAGCAGCTTTTGGGGGGGGCGAGAGGAGCAGTACTTC. Complete variable domain (other parts from reference TRBV11-2 and TRBJ2-7): EAGVAQSPRYKIIEKRQSVAFWCNPISGHATLYWYQQILGQGPKLLIQFQNNGVVDDSQLPKDRFSAERLKGVDSTLKIQPAKLEDSAVYLCASSFWGGREEQYFGPGTRLTVT.

V usage is TRBV10-3 and J usage is TRBJ1-2; D possibly corresponds to TRBD1 (6 bases). Trimming stripped 9 bases from V and 7 bases from J, with 15 bases between. Germline CDR1 and CDR2: ENHRY and SYGVKD. The CDR3 runs to 12 residues. This chain's CDR3 is CAIWGATSGYTF. In DNA form, the CDR3 reads TGTGCCATTTGGGGGGCTACTAGTGGCTACACCTTC.

J is TRBJ1-2 and V is TRBV30, with a tentative D call TRBD1 (5 bases). The V end lost 0 bases, the J end lost 4 bases, and 6 bases lay between the germline ends. The CDR3 consists of 12 residues. Germline V gene lookup returns CDR1 GTSNPN and CDR2 SVGIG (reference sequence). Written as DNA, the CDR3 is TGTGCCTGGAGTGTACAGGCCTATGGCTACACCTTC. It is translated as CAWSVQAYGYTF.

The V gene is TRBV6-1, the J gene TRBJ1-2, with D hard to call. Germline CDR1 reads MNHNS; CDR2 reads SASEGT. The CDR3 sequence is 14 residues long. Deletions cut 3 bases from V and 8 bases from J, with 16 bases between. The CDR3 DNA is TGTGCCAGCAGTGATTCCGGACGGGAGCGCGGCTACACCTTC. Translated, it gives CASSDSGRERGYTF.

This clone showed up just a few times. Within the sample, other DNA sequences also encode this same CDR3. The genes are TRBV30 and TRBJ1-3, with a possible D match to TRBD1 (5 bases). Germline-derived CDR1 and CDR2 are GTSNPN and SVGIG (reference sequence). This CDR3 has 15 residues. V was cut by 3 bases and J by 0 bases, with 12 bases left in between. For the CDR3, the DNA is TGTGCCTGGAGCCGGGACTCTGGCTCTGGAAACACCATATATTTT. Its translation: CAWSRDSGSGNTIYF.

The genes are TRBV9 and TRBJ1-4, with 10 bases lining up with TRBD1. V shed 3 bases and J 6 bases; nucleotides not matched to a gene: 5. Germline-derived CDR1 and CDR2 are SGDLS and YYNGEE. This CDR3 spans 15 amino acids. The CDR3 DNA follows: TGTGCCAGCAGCGCCCGACAGGGGGCAGATGAAAAACTGTTTTTT. Translating gives CASSARQGADEKLFF.

The chain joins TRBV11-3 to TRBJ2-1; 11 bases are shared with TRBD2. The germline gives CDR1 SGHNT, CDR2 YENEEA. This CDR3 is built from 16 residues. The ends lost 6 bases at V and 0 bases at J; junction bases unmatched: 4. CDR3 loop: CASRPTSGSSYNEQFF. The CDR3, as DNA: TGTGCCAGCAGACCCACTAGCGGGAGCTCCTACAATGAGCAGTTCTTC.